Listed here are 24 T cell receptor beta chains from one sample, sequenced in a study of T cells in Graves' hyperthyroidism and ophthalmopathy. Amplification of TCR beta CDR3 regions was performed using RNA transcripts as template. Carried out on the TCR CDR3, a first-round RT-PCR used the HTBI primer set. TCRdb passed the multiplex PCR reads through MiXCR, listing each CDR3 protein once. Among around 610,000 distinct CDR3 sequences listed, approximately 15% were seen once. The sample taken for sequencing was blood. Receptors originate from a woman aged 40 to 50 with Graves' ophthalmopathy.

This clonotype has a count of ten or more. The rearrangement links TRBV28 to TRBJ1-6; D gene unclear. CDR3 length: 12 amino acids. Trimming shortened V by 7 bases and J by 9 bases, and 10 bases separated the two germline ends. Germline V gives CDR1 MDHEN, CDR2 SYDVKM. DNA for the CDR3: TGTGCCAGCAACGAAGGGTTTTCACCCCTCCACTTT. Translation gives CASNEGFSPLHF.

This rearrangement joins TRBV6-5 to TRBJ2-5; TRBD1 matches 10 bases. Looked up from germline, CDR1 is MNHEY and CDR2 is SVGAGI. Trimming cost V 6 bases and J 5 bases; bases outside gene matches: 12. This CDR3 spans 16 amino acids. The CDR3, as DNA: TGTGCCAGCAGCTATGACTGGGACAGGGGATCGGAGACCCAGTACTTC. It translates to CASSYDWDRGSETQYF.

A few counts support this clonotype. The chain couples TRBV3-1 to TRBJ2-2; D remains ambiguous. The CDR3 extends over 17 amino acids. V was trimmed by 4 bases and J by 4 bases, leaving 19 bases between them. Germline CDR1 and CDR2: LGHDT and YNNKEL (reference sequence). The CDR3 bases are TGTGCCAGCAGCCCTTCTAGGAAGAGCTTCCGCACCGGGGAGCTGTTTTTT. This codes for CASSPSRKSFRTGELFF. Looking up the rest from reference TRBV3-1 and TRBJ2-2 gives the full variable domain: DTAVSQTPKYLVTQMGNDKSIKCEQNLGHDTMYWYKQDSKKFLKIMFSYNNKELIINETVPNRFSPKSPDKAHLNLHINSLELGDSAVYFCASSPSRKSFRTGELFFGEGSRLTVL.

This clonotype has at least ten counts. The CDR3 region is CAWSTIVQGYEQYF. The CDR3, as DNA: TGTGCCTGGAGTACAATAGTTCAGGGCTACGAGCAGTACTTC. The genes are TRBV30 and TRBJ2-7; the D gene is possibly TRBD1 (5 bases). The V end lost 2 bases, the J end lost 3 bases, and 14 bases lay between the germline ends. The CDR3 runs to 14 residues. Germline assignment: CDR1 GTSNPN and CDR2 SVGIG (reference sequence). The full variable domain, in which reference TRBV30 and TRBJ2-7 provide the parts outside the CDR3, is SQTIHQWPATLVQPVGSPLSLECTVEGTSNPNLYWYRQAAGRGLQLLFYSVGIGQISSEVPQNLSASRPQDRQFILSSKKLLLSDSGFYLCAWSTIVQGYEQYFGPGTRLTVT.

This clonotype was counted ten times or more. The gene calls are TRBV6-2 or TRBV6-3 and TRBJ1-5, with a weak D call TRBD1 (6 bases). In germline, CDR1 is MNHEY, CDR2 SVGEGT. Trimming took 6 bases from V and 3 from J, leaving 21 bases between them. This CDR3 region has 17 residues. The CDR3 DNA follows: TGTGCCAGCAGCCGCCTTACGGGGGCCTGGGACAATCAGCCCCAGCATTTT. As protein: CASSRLTGAWDNQPQHF.

This sequence joins TRBV3-1 and TRBJ2-5, with 8 positions matching TRBD1. The trim removed 4 bases at V and 3 bases at J, leaving 13 bases unmatched. CDR1 is LGHDT, CDR2 YNNKEL, per germline (reference sequence). This CDR3 has 17 amino acids. The DNA for the CDR3 is TGTGCCAGCAGCCTCTGGGCCGCCGGGGGACAGGAAGAGACCCAGTACTTC. Translating it yields CASSLWAAGGQEETQYF.

This clonotype was seen repeatedly, ten times or more. The rearrangement links TRBV6-5 to TRBJ1-3, with a tentative D call TRBD1 (5 bases). The ends were cut back, 8 bases at V and 2 bases at J, with 7 bases in the middle. Germline CDR1 MNHEY, CDR2 SVGAGI. The CDR3 contains 12 residues. The CDR3 nucleotides are TGTGCCAGCGCAGGGCCTGGAAACACCATATATTTT. The encoded protein is CASAGPGNTIYF.

This clonotype was found many times. The rearrangement links TRBV19 to TRBJ2-5; D unclear. V was cut by 1 base and J by 7 bases, with 10 bases left in between. CDR1 and CDR2 from the germline V gene are LNHDA and SQIVND (reference sequence). The CDR3 extends over 13 amino acids. CDR3 DNA sequence: TGTGCCAGTAGTATAGGCTCTCCCGGGACCCAGTACTTC. It yields the protein CASSIGSPGTQYF.

This clonotype was counted ten times or more. The J gene is TRBJ2-7, the V gene TRBV27; D is possibly TRBD2 (6 bases). CDR1 and CDR2 from the germline V gene are MNHEY and SMNVEV (reference sequence). The CDR3 is 15 amino acids. The germline V and J ends were trimmed by 3 bases and 0 bases, with 12 bases remaining between them. The CDR3 nucleotides read TGTGCCAGCAGTTTGTCTAGCGATAACTCCTACGAGCAGTACTTC. As protein: CASSLSSDNSYEQYF.

V is TRBV6-1 and J is TRBJ1-1; D is uncertain. Germline CDR1 is MNHNS and CDR2 is SASEGT. V lost 5 bases to trimming and J lost 1 base, with 17 bases between them. The CDR3 spans 16 residues. This chain's CDR3 is CASSPRRGFTNTEAFF. As DNA, the CDR3 is TGTGCCAGCAGTCCAAGGCGTGGGTTCACGAACACTGAAGCTTTCTTT.

This clonotype has a single count. The rearrangement joins TRBV20-1 to TRBJ1-2, with D perhaps matching TRBD1 (5 bases). This CDR3 is 14 amino acids long. Germline lookup yields CDR1 DFQATT and CDR2 SNEGSKA (reference sequence). V was clipped by 1 base and J by 5 bases, with 14 bases between them. CDR3 DNA sequence: TGCAGTGCTAGAGTTAAGGGGACTGAGTATGGCTACACCTTC. As protein: CSARVKGTEYGYTF.

This clonotype was observed many times. J is TRBJ1-2 and V is TRBV2; a weak D match, TRBD1 (5 bases). V was clipped by 9 bases and J by 8 bases, with 19 bases between them. The CDR3 has 13 residues. The germline V gene encodes CDR1 SNHLY and CDR2 FYNNEI. The CDR3 DNA follows: TGTGCCAGGAGCAGGGCGAGGGCGTCCGGCTACACCTTC. Translation gives CARSRARASGYTF.

This clonotype has a handful of counts. A junction boundary mismatches the germline segment, possibly from a read error. The chain combines TRBV7-7 with TRBJ2-5; D is unresolved. Germline CDR1 is SSHAT and CDR2 is FNYEAQ (reference sequence). CDR3 length: 13 amino acids. The CDR3, as DNA: TGTGCTAGCAGTCCTCAGACTGGAGAGACCCAGTACTTC. It translates to CASSPQTGETQYF.

This clonotype has a handful of counts. V gene TRBV14 combines with J gene TRBJ2-2; TRBD2 might be the D (6 bases). Germline V gives CDR1 SGHDN, CDR2 FVKESK. The CDR3 length is 16 residues. The germline V and J ends were trimmed by 4 bases and 0 bases, with 12 bases remaining between them. The CDR3, as DNA: TGTGCCAGCAGCCCGTTAGCGGTTGCGAACACCGGGGAGCTGTTTTTT. This sequence encodes CASSPLAVANTGELFF.

In its sample, this clonotype was seen a few times. The chain carries TRBV11-2 and TRBJ1-6, with D hard to call. The CDR3 contains 15 residues. Germline values: CDR1 SGHAT, CDR2 FQNNGV. V lost 0 bases and J 7 bases, leaving 10 bases between the germline ends. As DNA, the CDR3 is TGTGCCAGCAGCTTAGATCTTGGCGGCAATTCACCCCTCCACTTT. Protein: CASSLDLGGNSPLHF.

This clonotype was seen many times. V usage is TRBV5-1 and J usage is TRBJ2-7; TRBD1 matches 12 bases. The CDR3 extends over 15 amino acids. J lost 4 bases, V lost 0 bases, and 2 bases had no gene match. Per germline, CDR1 SGHRS and CDR2 YFSETQ. The DNA for the CDR3 is TGCGCCAGCAGCTTGGCGGGACAGGGGGCTTACGAGCAGTACTTC. This translates into CASSLAGQGAYEQYF.

The sample holds many counts of this clonotype. This sequence joins TRBV6-2 or TRBV6-3 and TRBJ2-4; the D gene is possibly TRBD2 (5 bases). V lost 0 bases, J lost 3 bases, and 15 bases lay in between. The CDR3 extends over 17 amino acids. Germline values: CDR1 MNHEY, CDR2 SVGEGT. The CDR3 is CASSYSMAGRDKNIQYF. The CDR3 DNA reads TGTGCCAGCAGTTACTCGATGGCGGGCCGTGACAAAAACATTCAGTACTTC.

Ten or more counts support this clonotype. V is TRBV29-1 and J is TRBJ2-7; D possibly corresponds to TRBD2 (7 bases). The CDR3 runs 14 residues. Germline CDR1 SQVTM, CDR2 ANQGSEA. V was shortened by 6 bases and J by 3 bases, with 18 bases between the two germline ends. Here the CDR3 DNA reads TGCAGCGTCCGGGGGCGGGAGAGCTTCTACGAGCAGTACTTC. Its protein product is CSVRGRESFYEQYF.

This clonotype was observed many times. The V call is TRBV6-5, the J call TRBJ2-7, with TRBD2 matching over 10 bases. The ends lost 4 bases at V and 0 bases at J; junction bases unmatched: 3. This CDR3 contains 15 residues. Germline V gives CDR1 MNHEY, CDR2 SVGAGI. The DNA for the CDR3 is TGTGCCAGCAGTTGGTCTAGCGGGAGCTCCTACGAGCAGTACTTC. As protein: CASSWSSGSSYEQYF.

This clonotype occurred many times. This sequence joins TRBV29-1 and TRBJ2-7, with TRBD2 matching 11 bases. Germline V gene sequence: CDR1 SQVTM, CDR2 ANQGSEA. CDR3 length equals 15 residues. The V segment lost 3 bases and the J segment 1 base; nucleotides outside the gene matches: 5. CDR3 nucleotide sequence: TGCAGCGTTGAGAGACTAGCGGGACCATCCTACGAGCAGTACTTC. This encodes CSVERLAGPSYEQYF.

This clonotype has ten or more counts. V and J are TRBV10-3 and TRBJ1-2; TRBD1 agrees at 11 bases. The CDR3 is 14 residues long. Germline assignment: CDR1 ENHRY and CDR2 SYGVKD. Trimming at V came to 6 bases and at J to 7 bases, leaving 7 bases not matched to a gene. In nucleotides, the CDR3 is TGTGCCATCAGACGGGACAGGGGGATATCTGGCTACACCTTC. This translates into CAIRRDRGISGYTF.

This clonotype has a count of ten or more. The V and J genes are TRBV28 and TRBJ2-7; weak D call: TRBD1 (6 bases). The CDR3 is 13 amino acids. CDR1 is MDHEN, CDR2 SYDVKM, per germline. The V and J ends lost 7 bases and 3 bases respectively, with 13 bases between them. CDR3 region: CASKTLQGYEQYF. The CDR3 DNA reads TGTGCCAGCAAAACTCTACAGGGCTACGAGCAGTACTTC.

This clonotype was seen ten or more times. The chain is built from TRBV12-3 or TRBV12-4 and TRBJ1-1; TRBD1 matches at 7 bases. Trimming removed 3 bases from V and 7 bases from J; junction bases left unmatched: 5. The CDR3 sequence is 13 residues long. For the CDR3, the DNA is TGTGCCAGCAGTTTGAGGGGGCTCTTTGAAGCTTTCTTT. As protein: CASSLRGLFEAFF.

This clonotype came up many times. The V gene is TRBV20-1, the J gene TRBJ2-7; the D gene is possibly TRBD2 (6 bases). The germline V gene encodes CDR1 DFQATT and CDR2 SNEGSKA (reference sequence). V lost 4 bases and J lost 0, with 10 bases in between. The CDR3 is 13 residues long. The CDR3 is CSAKRGNSYEQYF. For the CDR3, the DNA is TGCAGTGCTAAGCGCGGGAACTCCTACGAGCAGTACTTC.